The next 14 T cell receptor beta chains were all read from a single sample in a study of glioma-infiltrating T cells. Using RNA template, CDR3s of TCR alpha and beta were amplified with iRepertoire arm-PCR. TCRdb recomputed calls from the multiplex PCR reads with MiXCR, one row per CDR3 protein. The sample lists more than 85,000 distinct CDR3 sequences, less than 30% occurring once. The specimen was glioma tissue, nonneoplastic brain tissue, or PBMCs (not recorded which). The receptors shown here come from a human donor with low-grade glioma or glioblastoma, undergoing nonglioma brain surgery, or in good health (not recorded which).

As regards this clonotype: The junction and the germline gene differ at one end; a read error may be behind it. The chain recombines TRBV9 with TRBJ1-6; TRBD1 is a possible D gene (5 bases). CDR1 is SGDLS and CDR2 is YYNGEE in the germline V gene. CDR3 length equals 16 residues. CDR3 in DNA: TGTGCCAGCAGCGTGGAGGGGAGGGTGGATAATTCACACCTCCACTTT. As protein: CASSVEGRVDNSHLHF.

Concerning this clonotype itself: This sequence may be a read error, since a much larger clone differs from it by one base. The chain recombines TRBV12-3 or TRBV12-4 with TRBJ1-5; unclear D gene. The CDR3 contains 11 residues. The CDR3 reads CASSLSQTQHF. The CDR3 DNA reads as TGTGCCAGCAGTTTATCTCAGACCCAGCATTTT.

This clonotype was found many times. The chain joins TRBV5-4 to TRBJ1-6, with D maybe TRBD1 (5 bases). The CDR3 consists of 14 residues. With 6 bases removed from V and 7 bases from J, the gap between germline ends came to 14 bases. Per the germline V gene, CDR1 is SGHNT and CDR2 is YYREEE (reference sequence). In DNA, the CDR3 is TGTGCCAGCACCTGGGGGGGGAAAAATTCACCCCTCCACTTT. Translating gives CASTWGGKNSPLHF.

This clonotype has ten or more counts. The chain is built from TRBV20-1 and TRBJ2-7; possibly TRBD2 for D (5 bases). V lost 0 bases, J lost 0 bases, and 12 bases lay in between. Germline V gives CDR1 DFQATT, CDR2 SNEGSKA (reference sequence). This CDR3 has 15 residues. The CDR3 is CSARDPRTPSYEQYF. The CDR3 region has the DNA TGCAGTGCTAGAGATCCCCGGACTCCCTCCTACGAGCAGTACTTC.

This clonotype was seen at least ten times. This chain joins TRBV7-2 and TRBJ2-4; the D is unclear. This CDR3 contains 13 residues. The V end lost 0 bases, the J end lost 9 bases, and 9 bases lay between the germline ends. From germline, CDR1 is SGHTA and CDR2 FQGNSA. The CDR3 DNA follows: TGTGCCAGCAGCTTAGCGCGGAACGGCATTCAGTACTTC. It yields the protein CASSLARNGIQYF. The whole variable domain, remainder taken from reference TRBV7-2 and TRBJ2-4, is GAGVSQSPSNKVTEKGKDVELRCDPISGHTALYWYRQSLGQGLEFLIYFQGNSAPDKSGLPSDRFSAERTGGSVSTLTIQRTQQEDSAVYLCASSLARNGIQYFGAGTRLSVL.

The rearrangement uses TRBV29-1 and TRBJ2-4, with 9 bases that match TRBD1. This CDR3 is built from 13 residues. Germline CDR1 is SQVTM and CDR2 is ANQGSEA. J gave up 6 bases and V 3 bases, and 3 bases lay outside the gene matches. As DNA, the CDR3 is TGCAGCGTTGATCCGGGACAGGGAAACATTCAGTACTTC. Its translation is CSVDPGQGNIQYF.

This clonotype was seen at least ten times. The chain uses TRBV5-1 and TRBJ2-7; no clear D. Germline V CDR1 and CDR2: SGHRS, YFSETQ. V was trimmed by 0 bases and J by 1 base, leaving 2 bases between them. This CDR3 has 12 residues. The CDR3 bases are TGCGCCAGCAGCTTGGAGTCCTACGAGCAGTACTTC. Translating gives CASSLESYEQYF.

This clonotype showed up many times. V gene TRBV7-9 combines with J gene TRBJ2-1; 7 bases fit TRBD1. In germline, CDR1 is SEHNR, CDR2 FQNEAQ (reference sequence). Trimming at V came to 4 bases and at J to 3 bases, leaving 6 bases not matched to a gene. The CDR3 sequence is 15 residues long. Written as DNA, the CDR3 is TGTGCCAGCAGCTCTAGACAGGGTAGCTACAATGAGCAGTTCTTC. Protein sequence: CASSSRQGSYNEQFF.

This clonotype has a count of ten or more. The CDR3: CASSLNQPLAVQETQYF. The CDR3 bases are TGTGCCAGCAGCTTAAACCAGCCCCTAGCGGTTCAAGAGACCCAGTACTTC. V gene TRBV7-6 combines with J gene TRBJ2-5, with 7 bases that match TRBD2. The CDR3 runs to 17 residues. CDR1 is SGHVS, CDR2 FNYEAQ, per germline. The V gene end was trimmed by 2 bases and the J gene end by 2 bases; junction bases not matched to a gene: 11.

This clonotype was counted between two and nine times. A much more abundant neighbour one base away suggests this may be a read error. This sequence joins TRBV25-1 and TRBJ2-5; weak D call: TRBD1 (6 bases). Germline V CDR1 and CDR2: MGHDK, SYGVNS. V was pared by 6 bases and J by 5 bases, with 7 bases between. This CDR3 has 11 residues. Here the CDR3 DNA reads TGTGCCAGCAGGGGGGCCGAGACCCAGTACTTC. Translation gives CASRGAETQYF. The entire variable domain, with the rest obtained from reference TRBV25-1 and TRBJ2-5, is as follows: EADIYQTPRYLVIGTGKKITLECSQTMGHDKMYWYQQDPGMELHLIHYSYGVNSTEKGDLSSESTVSRIRTEHFPLTLESARPSHTSQYLCASRGAETQYFGPGTRLLVL.

The chain has TRBV29-1 and TRBJ2-7; TRBD1 agrees at 7 bases. The ends lost 7 bases at V and 3 bases at J; junction bases unmatched: 3. The CDR3 sequence is 11 residues long. Germline loops: CDR1 SQVTM, CDR2 ANQGSEA. Here the CDR3 reads CSARDSYEQYF. The CDR3 nucleotides are TGCAGCGCCCGGGACAGCTACGAGCAGTACTTC.

This clonotype has a count of ten or more. The rearrangement uses TRBV27 and TRBJ2-3; perhaps D is TRBD1 or TRBD2 (5 bases each). Trimming took off 4 bases at V and 0 bases at J, with 14 bases between the two ends. Germline assignment: CDR1 MNHEY and CDR2 SMNVEV (reference sequence). The CDR3 runs 16 residues. The CDR3 DNA is TGTGCCAGCAGTTACTCCCGGGACGGTAGCACAGATACGCAGTATTTT. This translates into CASSYSRDGSTDTQYF.

For this clonotype: At one of its ends the junction is not consistent with the germline gene, which may arise from a read error. The V call is TRBV7-9, the J call TRBJ2-7, with TRBD1 matching 7 bases. Germline-derived CDR1 and CDR2 are SEHNR and FQNEAQ (reference sequence). CDR3 size: 15 residues. CDR3: CASNPDPTGSGEQYF. CDR3 DNA: TGCGCCAGCAACCCCGATCCGACAGGGTCTGGGGAGCAGTACTTC.

This clonotype was counted ten times or more. The chain uses TRBV14 and TRBJ1-1, with D possibly TRBD1 on 5 matching bases. This CDR3 comprises 14 residues. The V gene's germline CDR1 is SGHDN and CDR2 FVKESK. V was clipped by 4 bases and J by 1 base, with 10 bases between them. CDR3 protein: CASSLVGGNTEAFF. The CDR3 region has the DNA TGTGCCAGCAGCCTGGTTGGGGGGAACACTGAAGCTTTCTTT.